The 9 T cell receptor beta chains reported below all come from one sample, sequenced in a study of T cell repertoires in cytomegalovirus infection. These receptors' antigens are unknown. TCRdb re-derived calls from the reads in MiXCR, one entry per CDR3 protein. The repertoire has 650,000 to 850,000 distinct CDR3 sequences, about 28% of them found once; the top ten carry roughly 14%. The sequences come from cultured CD8+ T cells from PBMCs, collected from culture after CMV antigen stimulation. The source of these receptors is a human donor in good health (CMV status not recorded). Some clones in this sample may be carry-over from other donors' samples.

The chain couples TRBV27 to TRBJ1-6, with 11 bases that match TRBD1. CDR3 size: 14 residues. Unmatched junction bases numbered 3, after V lost 3 bases and J lost 11 bases. Germline-derived CDR1 and CDR2 are MNHEY and SMNVEV (reference sequence). The CDR3 is CASSLGQGVAPLHF. The CDR3 coding sequence is TGTGCCAGCAGTTTGGGACAGGGGGTTGCACCCCTCCACTTT.

V is TRBV6-2 or TRBV6-3 and J is TRBJ2-3; D is uncertain. CDR1 is MNHEY, CDR2 SVGEGT, per germline. This CDR3 region has 16 residues. The V end lost 2 bases, the J end lost 3 bases, and 15 bases lay between the germline ends. CDR3: CASSYPSILETDTQYF. CDR3 in DNA: TGTGCCAGCAGTTACCCGAGTATCCTAGAAACAGATACGCAGTATTTT.

The rearrangement links TRBV6-1 to TRBJ1-4, with TRBD1 matching over 7 bases. This CDR3 spans 17 amino acids. The V gene's germline CDR1 is MNHNS and CDR2 SASEGT. V trimming: 7 bases; J trimming: 2 bases; junction bases outside the gene matches: 13. CDR3 nucleotide sequence: TGTGCCAGCAAGACAGGGAGCGCACCCTTCACTAATGAAAAACTGTTTTTT. Translating it yields CASKTGSAPFTNEKLFF.

In this sample, this clonotype turned up once. The chain combines TRBV29-1 with TRBJ1-5; D gene ambiguous. V lost 1 base to trimming and J lost 0 bases, with 19 bases between them. CDR3 length: 18 residues. Germline V gene lookup returns CDR1 SQVTM and CDR2 ANQGSEA. The CDR3 region is CSVEGRRPKKYSNQPQHF. The DNA of the CDR3 is TGCAGCGTTGAAGGGCGACGGCCGAAAAAGTATAGCAATCAGCCCCAGCATTTT.

This clonotype has a single count. The V gene is TRBV20-1, the J gene TRBJ2-5; tentative D call: TRBD2 (5 bases). The V gene lost 8 bases and the J gene lost 7 bases, with 20 bases spanning the gap. There are 13 residues in the CDR3. CDR1 is DFQATT, CDR2 SNEGSKA, per germline (reference sequence). CDR3 nucleotides: TGCAGTATGGAATACGCGACCGGAGGGACCCAGTACTTC. Its protein is CSMEYATGGTQYF.

V usage is TRBV11-2 and J usage is TRBJ2-3; TRBD2 agrees at 9 bases. V shed 5 bases, J shed 6 bases, and the junction held 15 bases outside the gene matches. Germline V lookup: CDR1 SGHAT, CDR2 FQNNGV. The CDR3 length is 17 residues. CDR3: CASSQPASGAGRDTQYF. Here the CDR3 DNA reads TGTGCCAGCAGCCAGCCGGCTAGCGGGGCGGGCAGGGATACGCAGTATTTT.

V and J are TRBV15 and TRBJ1-3, with D unresolved. V was trimmed by 1 base and J by 0 bases, leaving 22 bases between them. The germline V gene has CDR1 LNHNV and CDR2 YYDKDF (reference sequence). This CDR3 has 20 amino acids. This chain's CDR3 is CATSRASDRAMFGSGNTIYF. The CDR3 DNA is TGTGCCACCAGCAGAGCCTCTGATCGCGCCATGTTCGGCTCTGGAAACACCATATATTTT. Combining the CDR3 with reference TRBV15 and TRBJ1-3 gives the whole variable domain DAMVIQNPRYQVTQFGKPVTLSCSQTLNHNVMYWYQQKSSQAPKLLFHYYDKDFNNEADTPDNFQSRRPNTSFCFLDIRSPGLGDTAMYLCATSRASDRAMFGSGNTIYFGEGSWLTVV.

This clonotype occurred a few times. This sequence joins TRBV7-6 and TRBJ2-7; TRBD2 aligns across 9 bases. Germline CDR1 and CDR2: SGHVS and FNYEAQ. The CDR3 has 16 amino acids. Losses at the gene ends were 5 bases for V and 1 base for J; bases not matched to a gene: 9. CDR3 in DNA: TGTGCCAGCAGCCCCATGAGCGGGGGGATGTCCTACGAGCAGTACTTC. Amino acid sequence: CASSPMSGGMSYEQYF.

Only one count was recorded for this clonotype. The V gene is TRBV4-1, the J gene TRBJ1-2, with D possibly TRBD1 on 6 matching bases. With 0 bases removed from V and 5 bases from J, the gap between germline ends came to 13 bases. This CDR3 has 15 residues. The V gene's germline CDR1 is MGHRA and CDR2 YSYEKL. CDR3 DNA: TGCGCCAGCAGCCAAGAGAGGGGGGGGATTTATGGCTACACCTTC. This gives the protein CASSQERGGIYGYTF.